This paragraph reports one TCR beta chain. Its antigen is not identified. The sample belongs to a study of PD-L1 blockade in urothelial cancer. Study-wide context: Males with bladder-origin urothelial cancer constituted about nine tenths of the roughly 30 patients. Analyzed time points were 3 weeks (second dose) and 6 weeks after therapy began. Study-wide points: Below-median pretreatment blood TCR clonality predicted better survival. Enhanced expansion of tumor-associated blood clones at 3 weeks characterized durable-benefit patients.

The V gene lost 7 bases and the J gene lost 7 bases, with 16 bases spanning the gap. This CDR3 has 13 amino acids. Germline values: CDR1 LGHNT, CDR2 FRNRAP. Assay used: immunoSEQ multiplex PCR; TCRdb lists only in-frame clones, some missing. This table holds about 84,000 clones, around 76% found once. The V and J genes are TRBV12-5 and TRBJ1-2; D unclear. The material sequenced was PBMCs, taken around atezolizumab (anti-PD-L1) treatment. This clonotype was sampled from a man in his sixties or seventies with urothelial cancer. The CDR3 reads CASAPLDGLGYTF. Here the CDR3 DNA reads TGTGCTAGTGCCCCTCTAGATGGTCTTGGCTACACCTTC.